This T cell receptor (beta chain) was documented in a study of T cell repertoires in cytomegalovirus infection. The ends lost 2 bases at V and 1 base at J; junction bases unmatched: 4. Germline V gives CDR1 MNHEY, CDR2 SVGAGI. The CDR3 sequence is 16 residues long. This clonotype was seen many times. As yet, its antigen is unknown. Each CDR3 protein is one row after TCRdb ran MiXCR on the reads. The table shows under 350,000 distinct CDR3 sequences, with less than 25% occurring only once. The receptor comes from a human donor in good health (CMV status not recorded). Some clones in this sample may be carry-over from other donors' samples. The sample was cultured PBMCs, taken from culture after CMV antigen stimulation. The gene calls are TRBV6-5 and TRBJ2-4; 8 bases map to TRBD2. CDR3 protein: CASSYSGSTAKNIQYF. The CDR3 region has the DNA TGTGCCAGCAGTTACAGCGGGAGTACGGCCAAAAACATTCAGTACTTC.